This TCR beta chain was captured by sequencing in a study of CD8 T cells in ankylosing spondylitis. This CDR3 contains 12 residues. The germline V gene encodes CDR1 MNHEY and CDR2 SVGEGT. Trimming stripped 5 bases from V and 4 bases from J, with 8 bases between. Molecular-barcoded quantitative 5'-RACE produced these TCR beta libraries. TCRdb ran MiXCR on the 5' RACE reads and lists one entry per CDR3 protein. The top ten hold around 3.4% of the sample, which has fewer than 550,000 distinct CDR3 sequences, roughly 5.3% seen once. On this clonotype itself: Antigen unknown.

Broader study findings: What seemed typical of ankylosing spondylitis blood was a TCR beta motif built from several highly homologous variants. The study looked at matched synovial fluid samples from ankylosing spondylitis patients. Disease-linked clones were reported to be significantly enriched there.

Sequenced: blood, either unsorted or a sorted T cell fraction (not recorded which). This chain joins TRBV6-2 or TRBV6-3 and TRBJ2-5, with D tentatively TRBD1 (6 bases). The clonotype originates from a male donor with ankylosing spondylitis. CDR3 sequence: CASSNRVETQYF. CDR3 coding DNA: TGTGCCAGCAGTAACAGGGTAGAGACCCAGTACTTC.